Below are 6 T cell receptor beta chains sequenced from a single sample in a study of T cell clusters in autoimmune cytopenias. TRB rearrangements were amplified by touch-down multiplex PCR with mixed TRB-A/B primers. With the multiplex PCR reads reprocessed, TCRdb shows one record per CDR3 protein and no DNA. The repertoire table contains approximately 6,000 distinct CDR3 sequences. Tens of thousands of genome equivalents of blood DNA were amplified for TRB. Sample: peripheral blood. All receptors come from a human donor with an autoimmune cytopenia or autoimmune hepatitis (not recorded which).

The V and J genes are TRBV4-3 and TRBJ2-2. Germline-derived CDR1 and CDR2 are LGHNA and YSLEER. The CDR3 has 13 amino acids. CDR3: CASSFVVHGELFF.

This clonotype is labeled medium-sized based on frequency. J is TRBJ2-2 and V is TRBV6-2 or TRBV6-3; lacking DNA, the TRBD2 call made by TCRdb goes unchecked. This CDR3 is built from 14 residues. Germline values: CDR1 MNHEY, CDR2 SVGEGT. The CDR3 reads CASNILAGTGELFF.

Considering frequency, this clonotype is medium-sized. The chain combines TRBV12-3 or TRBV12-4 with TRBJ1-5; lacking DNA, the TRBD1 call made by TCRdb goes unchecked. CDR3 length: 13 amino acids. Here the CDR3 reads CASSQTGVQPQHF.

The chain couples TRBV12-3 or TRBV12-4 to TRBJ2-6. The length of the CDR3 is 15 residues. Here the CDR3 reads CASYDTLSGANVLTF.

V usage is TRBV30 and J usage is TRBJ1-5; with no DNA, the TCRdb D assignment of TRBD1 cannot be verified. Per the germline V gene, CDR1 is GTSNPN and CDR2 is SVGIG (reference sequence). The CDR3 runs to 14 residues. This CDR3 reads CAWSKTGANQPQHF.

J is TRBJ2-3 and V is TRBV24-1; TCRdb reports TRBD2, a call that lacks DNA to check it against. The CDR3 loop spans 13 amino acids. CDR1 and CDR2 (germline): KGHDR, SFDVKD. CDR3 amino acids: CATRKRETDTQYF.